What follows describes a single TCR beta chain. Antigen: not known. TCRdb reprocessed the reads via MiXCR and lists one record per CDR3 protein. This sample has some 920,000 distinct CDR3 sequences, with roughly 30% found just once. This specimen comes from a study of T cell repertoires in cytomegalovirus infection. Overall study: It was recently identified HLA-C-restricted and well-studied HLA-B-restricted CMV epitopes that the study used.

Points from the study as a whole: HLA-C-restricted CMV-specific TCR beta clonotypes prevailed in the ex vivo response.

The V end lost 2 bases, the J end lost 8 bases, and 13 bases lay between the germline ends. CDR1 SGDLS and CDR2 YYNGEE come from the germline V gene. The CDR3 totals 13 residues. The TCR originated in a human donor in good health (CMV status not recorded). Some clones in this sample may be carry-over from other donors' samples. The material sequenced was cultured CD8+ T cells from PBMCs, taken from culture after CMV antigen stimulation. V usage is TRBV9 and J usage is TRBJ2-5; no reliable D call. The CDR3 nucleotides are TGTGCCAGCAGCGTTGGCAGTGGCAAAACCCAGTACTTC. The encoded protein is CASSVGSGKTQYF.